The text below deals with one TCR beta chain. The sample's treatment: some 19 received Ad26.COV2.S at low or high dose, single or two shots; about 5 received placebo; per-sample allocation not given. Collection of samples fell on day 63 after the first vaccine or placebo injection. In Boston, the donor was an adult between 18-55 years of age. CDR1 SGHTA and CDR2 FQGNSA come from the germline V gene. Trimming left V 1 base short and J 3 bases short, with 7 bases between. The length of the CDR3 is 14 residues. This specimen belongs to a study of Ad26.COV2.S vaccination and SARS-CoV-2 variants. Assay: immunoSEQ multiplex PCR; the TCRdb copy retains only in-frame clones and omits some. The repertoire holds about 680,000 clones, about 89% seen once, with roughly 1.5% in the top ten.

V gene TRBV7-2 combines with J gene TRBJ1-5, with D hard to call. The input for sequencing was peripheral blood, taken in a trial of Ad26.COV2.S vaccine versus placebo. This clonotype originated in a person aged 18 to 59 who received the Ad26.COV2.S COVID-19 vaccine or a placebo. The DNA for the CDR3 is TGTGCCAGCAGCTTAGTACCCATCAATCAGCCCCAGCATTTT. Its translation is CASSLVPINQPQHF.